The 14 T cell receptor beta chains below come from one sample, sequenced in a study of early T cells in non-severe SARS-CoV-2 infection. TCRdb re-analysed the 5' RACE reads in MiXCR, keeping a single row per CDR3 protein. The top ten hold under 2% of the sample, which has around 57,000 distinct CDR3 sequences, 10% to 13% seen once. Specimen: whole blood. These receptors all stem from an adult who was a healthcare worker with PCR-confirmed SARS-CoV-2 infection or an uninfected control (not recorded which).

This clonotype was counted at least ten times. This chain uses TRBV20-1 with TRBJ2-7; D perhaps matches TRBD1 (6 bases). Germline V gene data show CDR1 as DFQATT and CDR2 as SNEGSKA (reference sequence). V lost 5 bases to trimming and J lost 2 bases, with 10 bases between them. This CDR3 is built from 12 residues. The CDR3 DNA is TGCAGTGCTGTAGACAGGACCTACGAGCAGTACTTC. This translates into CSAVDRTYEQYF.

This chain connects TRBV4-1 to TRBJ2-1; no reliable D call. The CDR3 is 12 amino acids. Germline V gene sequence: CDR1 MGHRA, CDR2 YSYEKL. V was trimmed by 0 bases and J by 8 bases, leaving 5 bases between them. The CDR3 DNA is TGCGCCAGCAGCCAAGAGTTCCATGAGCAGTTCTTC. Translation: CASSQEFHEQFF.

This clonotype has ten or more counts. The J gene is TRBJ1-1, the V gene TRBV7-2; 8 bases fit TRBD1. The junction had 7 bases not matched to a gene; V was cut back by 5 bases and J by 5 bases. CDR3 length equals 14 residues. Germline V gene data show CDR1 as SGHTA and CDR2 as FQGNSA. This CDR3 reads CASSQYRGSTEAFF. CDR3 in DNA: TGTGCCAGCAGCCAATACAGGGGGTCGACTGAAGCTTTCTTT. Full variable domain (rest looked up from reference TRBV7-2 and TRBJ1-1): GAGVSQSPSNKVTEKGKDVELRCDPISGHTALYWYRQSLGQGLEFLIYFQGNSAPDKSGLPSDRFSAERTGGSVSTLTIQRTQQEDSAVYLCASSQYRGSTEAFFGQGTRLTVV.

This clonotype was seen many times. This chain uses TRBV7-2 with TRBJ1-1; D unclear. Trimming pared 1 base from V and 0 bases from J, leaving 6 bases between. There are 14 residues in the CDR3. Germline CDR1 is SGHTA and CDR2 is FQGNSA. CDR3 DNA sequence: TGTGCCAGCAGCTTAGATCGGTTGAACACTGAAGCTTTCTTT. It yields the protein CASSLDRLNTEAFF.

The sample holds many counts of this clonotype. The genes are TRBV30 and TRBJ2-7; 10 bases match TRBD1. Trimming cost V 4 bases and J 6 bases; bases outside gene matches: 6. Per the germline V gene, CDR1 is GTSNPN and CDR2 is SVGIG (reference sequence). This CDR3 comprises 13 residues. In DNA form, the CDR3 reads TGTGCCTGGACGCGACAGGGGGCAAGCGAGCAGTACTTC. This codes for CAWTRQGASEQYF.

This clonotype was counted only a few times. The CDR3 DNA reads as TGTGCCACCTCTCCGGGAAGCAAACCTGAAGAGACCCAGTACTTC. Amino acids: CATSPGSKPEETQYF. This sequence joins TRBV24-1 and TRBJ2-5; TRBD2 might be the D (5 bases). CDR3 size: 15 residues. The germline gives CDR1 KGHDR, CDR2 SFDVKD. Trimming took 9 bases from V and 3 from J, leaving 19 bases between them.

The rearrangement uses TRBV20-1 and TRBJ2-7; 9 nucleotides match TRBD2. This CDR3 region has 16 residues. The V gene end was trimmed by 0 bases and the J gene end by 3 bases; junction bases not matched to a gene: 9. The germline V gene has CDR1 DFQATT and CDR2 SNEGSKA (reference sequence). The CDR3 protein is CSARDRERGAFYEQYF. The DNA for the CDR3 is TGCAGTGCTAGAGATCGGGAGCGGGGGGCTTTCTACGAGCAGTACTTC.

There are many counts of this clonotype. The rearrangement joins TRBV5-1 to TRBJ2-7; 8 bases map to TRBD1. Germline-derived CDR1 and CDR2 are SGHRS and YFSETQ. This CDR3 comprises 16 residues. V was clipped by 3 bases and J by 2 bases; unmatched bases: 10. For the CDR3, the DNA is TGCGCCAGCAGCTGGGGCGACAGGGGTCCAGCCTACGAGCAGTACTTC. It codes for CASSWGDRGPAYEQYF. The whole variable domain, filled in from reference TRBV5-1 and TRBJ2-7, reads KAGVTQTPRYLIKTRGQQVTLSCSPISGHRSVSWYQQTPGQGLQFLFEYFSETQRNKGNFPGRFSGRQFSNSRSEMNVSTLELGDSALYLCASSWGDRGPAYEQYFGPGTRLTVT.

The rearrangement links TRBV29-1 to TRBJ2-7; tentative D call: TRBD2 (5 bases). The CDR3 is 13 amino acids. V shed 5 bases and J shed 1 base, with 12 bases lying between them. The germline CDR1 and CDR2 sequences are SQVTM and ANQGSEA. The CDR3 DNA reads TGCAGCGTTAGGGAGTATCGGTCCTACGAGCAGTACTTC. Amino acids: CSVREYRSYEQYF.

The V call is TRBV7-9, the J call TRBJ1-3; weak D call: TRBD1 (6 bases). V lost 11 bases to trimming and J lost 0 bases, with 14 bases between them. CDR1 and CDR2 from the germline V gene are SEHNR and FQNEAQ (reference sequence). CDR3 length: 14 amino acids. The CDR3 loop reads CAFDRRYSGNTIYF. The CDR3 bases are TGTGCCTTCGACAGGCGATACTCTGGAAACACCATATATTTT.

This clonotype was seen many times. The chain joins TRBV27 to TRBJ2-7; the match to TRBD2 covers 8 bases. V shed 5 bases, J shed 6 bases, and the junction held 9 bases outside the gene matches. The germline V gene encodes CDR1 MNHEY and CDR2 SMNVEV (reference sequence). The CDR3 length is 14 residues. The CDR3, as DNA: TGTGCCAGCAGTAGAGGCGTCGGGGGGGGCGAGCAGTACTTC. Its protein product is CASSRGVGGGEQYF.

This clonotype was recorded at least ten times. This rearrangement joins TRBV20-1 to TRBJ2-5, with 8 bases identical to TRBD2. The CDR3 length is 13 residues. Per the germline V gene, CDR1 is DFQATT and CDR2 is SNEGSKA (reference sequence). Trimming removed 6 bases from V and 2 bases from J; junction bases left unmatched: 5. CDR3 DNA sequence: TGCAGTGCGGACGGACTAGCTCAAGAGACCCAGTACTTC. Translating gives CSADGLAQETQYF.

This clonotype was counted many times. CDR3 sequence (DNA): TGCGCCAGCAGCTTGACTTCTGACCGGGAGCTGTTTTTT. Protein product: CASSLTSDRELFF. The chain recombines TRBV5-1 with TRBJ2-2; D is ambiguous. CDR3 length: 13 residues. The V gene lost 1 base and the J gene lost 9 bases, with 10 bases spanning the gap. Germline loops: CDR1 SGHRS, CDR2 YFSETQ. Looking up the rest from reference TRBV5-1 and TRBJ2-2 gives the full variable domain: KAGVTQTPRYLIKTRGQQVTLSCSPISGHRSVSWYQQTPGQGLQFLFEYFSETQRNKGNFPGRFSGRQFSNSRSEMNVSTLELGDSALYLCASSLTSDRELFFGEGSRLTVL.

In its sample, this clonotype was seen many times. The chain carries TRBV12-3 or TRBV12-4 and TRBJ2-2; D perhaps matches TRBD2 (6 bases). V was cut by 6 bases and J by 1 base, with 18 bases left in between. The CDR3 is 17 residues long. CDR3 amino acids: CASRTKRLGQNTGELFF. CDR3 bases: TGTGCCAGCAGGACCAAACGACTAGGACAGAACACCGGGGAGCTGTTTTTT.